The 18 T cell receptor beta chains reported below all come from one sample, sequenced in a study of T-cell reconstitution after alpha-beta-depleted transplantation in children. Unique molecular identifiers were used to barcode this TCRbeta library. Each CDR3 protein is one row after TCRdb ran MiXCR on the PCR reads. The table includes 550,000 to 600,000 distinct CDR3 sequences, roughly 24% detected once. Specimen: PBMCs, mostly from graft donor cells, collected 360 days after TCRalphabeta/CD19-depleted stem cell transplant. These receptors all come from a boy under three years old who had a stem cell transplant for acute myeloid leukemia, so the T cells may come from the graft donor.

This clonotype was detected only a few times. V usage is TRBV20-1 and J usage is TRBJ1-2; a possible D gene is TRBD1 (5 bases). This CDR3 spans 13 amino acids. Germline V CDR1 and CDR2: DFQATT, SNEGSKA (reference sequence). V was cut by 2 bases and J by 5 bases, with 12 bases left in between. This chain's CDR3 is CSARRGDGYGYTF. CDR3 in DNA: TGCAGTGCTAGACGAGGGGACGGTTATGGCTACACCTTC.

The genes are TRBV13 and TRBJ2-3; possible D gene TRBD1, 6 bases. The CDR3 spans 16 residues. The V gene lost 3 bases and the J gene lost 3 bases, with 16 bases spanning the gap. Per the germline V gene, CDR1 is PRHDT and CDR2 is FYEKMQ (reference sequence). CDR3 DNA sequence: TGTGCCAGCAGCTTTCCAGGGGTAAAAGGGACAGATACGCAGTATTTT. Its translation is CASSFPGVKGTDTQYF.

V gene TRBV6-1 combines with J gene TRBJ1-1; no firm D call. Trimming took off 7 bases at V and 1 base at J, with 10 bases between the two ends. The CDR3 contains 13 residues. The germline gives CDR1 MNHNS, CDR2 SASEGT. The CDR3 here is CASIPPPNTEAFF. CDR3 coding DNA: TGTGCCAGCATCCCCCCACCGAACACTGAAGCTTTCTTT.

This clonotype was found many times. V gene TRBV7-9 combines with J gene TRBJ2-1; D remains unclear. Germline V lookup: CDR1 SEHNR, CDR2 FQNEAQ (reference sequence). CDR3 length: 13 amino acids. With 2 bases removed from V and 4 bases from J, the gap between germline ends came to 6 bases. The DNA for the CDR3 is TGTGCCAGCAGCTTATACGGTTACAATGAGCAGTTCTTC. Its protein is CASSLYGYNEQFF.

This clonotype was seen ten or more times. This sequence joins TRBV9 and TRBJ1-2; no firm D call. Germline values: CDR1 SGDLS, CDR2 YYNGEE. The V gene lost 2 bases and the J gene lost 8 bases, with 10 bases spanning the gap. The CDR3 runs to 12 residues. CDR3 sequence: CASSVVGYGYTF. The CDR3 DNA follows: TGTGCCAGCAGCGTGGTGGGATACGGCTACACCTTC.

This clonotype came up many times. The chain couples TRBV11-2 to TRBJ1-6; D is undetermined. Trimming took 0 bases from V and 0 from J, leaving 6 bases between them. There are 16 residues in the CDR3. Looked up from germline, CDR1 is SGHAT and CDR2 is FQNNGV. The CDR3 is CASSLEPGSYNSPLHF. The CDR3, as DNA: TGTGCCAGCAGCTTAGAACCGGGCTCCTATAATTCACCCCTCCACTTT.

The chain couples TRBV20-1 to TRBJ1-5; weak D call: TRBD1 (5 bases). This CDR3 spans 16 amino acids. Germline assignment: CDR1 DFQATT and CDR2 SNEGSKA (reference sequence). V was clipped by 1 base and J by 0 bases, with 13 bases between them. The CDR3 is CSARATGSYSNQPQHF. The DNA of the CDR3 is TGCAGTGCTAGAGCTACAGGAAGCTATAGCAATCAGCCCCAGCATTTT.

This clonotype was counted a few times. This chain joins TRBV5-4 and TRBJ2-1; 7 nucleotides align to TRBD2. CDR3 size: 13 residues. V lost 4 bases, J lost 9 bases, and 7 bases stayed unmatched. The germline CDR1 and CDR2 sequences are SGHNT and YYREEE (reference sequence). The DNA of the CDR3 is TGTGCCAGCAGCCTTACTAGCGTTGGTGAGCAGTTCTTC. This translates into CASSLTSVGEQFF.

The chain links TRBV5-1 to TRBJ1-6; a possible D gene is TRBD1 (5 bases). The CDR3 is 16 amino acids. Trimming cost V 0 bases and J 7 bases, with 14 bases left between them. Germline-derived CDR1 and CDR2 are SGHRS and YFSETQ. The DNA of the CDR3 is TGCGCCAGCAGCTTGGCAGGGAGTTCTCTCAATTCACCCCTCCACTTT. It yields the protein CASSLAGSSLNSPLHF.

This rearrangement joins TRBV7-7 to TRBJ2-3, with D perhaps TRBD1 or TRBD2 (6 bases each). This CDR3 contains 17 residues. V lost 5 bases, J lost 1 base, and 19 bases lay in between. Germline CDR1 reads SSHAT; CDR2 reads FNYEAQ (reference sequence). In nucleotides, the CDR3 is TGTGCCAGCAGCCTCAATCCTCGGGGGCTCGGCACAGATACGCAGTATTTT. Its translation: CASSLNPRGLGTDTQYF.

This clonotype was counted ten times or more. The chain couples TRBV12-3 or TRBV12-4 to TRBJ2-3; D is unclear. CDR3 length equals 13 residues. Trimming took off 5 bases at V and 6 bases at J, with 12 bases between the two ends. This CDR3 is CASSPAPTDTQYF. In nucleotides, the CDR3 is TGTGCCAGCAGTCCCGCTCCGACGGATACGCAGTATTTT.

The CDR3 reads CSARRGRGNQPQHF. In DNA form, the CDR3 reads TGCAGTGCTAGAAGGGGACGAGGCAATCAGCCCCAGCATTTT. The genes are TRBV20-1 and TRBJ1-5; D might be TRBD1 (5 bases). Germline CDR1 is DFQATT and CDR2 is SNEGSKA (reference sequence). V lost 2 bases to trimming and J lost 2 bases, with 10 bases between them. This CDR3 is built from 14 residues.

This clonotype was counted many times. The chain carries TRBV12-3 or TRBV12-4 and TRBJ2-1; D might be TRBD2 (7 bases). This CDR3 has 15 residues. V was clipped by 0 bases and J by 8 bases, with 14 bases between them. Here the CDR3 DNA reads TGTGCCAGCAGTTTAGCGCTTGCGGGGGCGTATGAGCAGTTCTTC. Its protein is CASSLALAGAYEQFF.

The chain employs TRBV11-1 and TRBJ2-3, with a tentative D call TRBD2 (6 bases). V was trimmed by 5 bases and J by 6 bases, leaving 18 bases between them. The CDR3 covers 15 residues. Germline assignment: CDR1 SGHAT and CDR2 FQDESV (reference sequence). The CDR3: CASSIPGLAKDTQYF. Written as DNA, the CDR3 is TGTGCCAGCAGCATACCGGGACTTGCCAAGGATACGCAGTATTTT.

This rearrangement joins TRBV7-2 to TRBJ1-6; no clear D. Trimming took 4 bases from V and 10 from J, leaving 23 bases between them. This CDR3 spans 17 amino acids. Germline V gene data show CDR1 as SGHTA and CDR2 as FQGNSA. The DNA of the CDR3 is TGTGCCAGCAGCTCCAACCCCTCCCCAAGCAGAGGCTCACCCCTCCACTTT. Translating it yields CASSSNPSPSRGSPLHF.

This clonotype has a handful of counts. V and J are TRBV9 and TRBJ2-1; D is ambiguous. Germline V gene sequence: CDR1 SGDLS, CDR2 YYNGEE. Deletions cut 0 bases from V and 5 bases from J, with 6 bases between. The CDR3 has 13 amino acids. CDR3 DNA: TGTGCCAGCAGCGTAGATCCCCACAATGAGCAGTTCTTC. It encodes CASSVDPHNEQFF.

This chain uses TRBV24-1 with TRBJ2-6; D call uncertain. Looked up from germline, CDR1 is KGHDR and CDR2 is SFDVKD. V dropped 4 bases and J dropped 0 bases, with 18 bases sitting between them. The CDR3 length is 19 residues. CDR3 protein: CATSDPKVPGFSGANVLTF. CDR3 DNA sequence: TGTGCCACCAGTGACCCAAAGGTACCTGGGTTCTCTGGGGCCAACGTCCTGACTTTC.

The V and J genes are TRBV6-5 and TRBJ2-5; weak D call: TRBD2 (5 bases). Trimming removed 3 bases at V and 5 bases at J, with 10 bases between. The CDR3 loop spans 13 amino acids. Germline V lookup: CDR1 MNHEY, CDR2 SVGAGI. CDR3 DNA sequence: TGTGCCAGCAGTTATTTCCCGGGGGAGACCCAGTACTTC. It codes for CASSYFPGETQYF.